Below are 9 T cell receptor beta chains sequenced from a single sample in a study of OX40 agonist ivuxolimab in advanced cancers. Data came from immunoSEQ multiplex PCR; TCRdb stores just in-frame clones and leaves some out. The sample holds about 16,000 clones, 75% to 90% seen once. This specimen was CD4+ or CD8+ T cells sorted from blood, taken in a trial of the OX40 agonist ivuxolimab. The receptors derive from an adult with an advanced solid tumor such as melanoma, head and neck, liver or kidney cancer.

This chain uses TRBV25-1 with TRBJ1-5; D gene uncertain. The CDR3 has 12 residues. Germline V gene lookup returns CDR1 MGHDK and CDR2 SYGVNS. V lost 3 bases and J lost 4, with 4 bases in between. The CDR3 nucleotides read TGTGCCAGCAGTGACACTAATCAGCCCCAGCATTTT. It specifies CASSDTNQPQHF.

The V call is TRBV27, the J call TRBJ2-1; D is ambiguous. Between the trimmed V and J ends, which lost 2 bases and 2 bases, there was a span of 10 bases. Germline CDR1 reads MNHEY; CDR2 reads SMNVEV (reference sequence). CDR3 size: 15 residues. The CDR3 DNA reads TGTGCCAGCAGTTTAGCCCGTGGGCCCTACAATGAGCAGTTCTTC. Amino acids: CASSLARGPYNEQFF.

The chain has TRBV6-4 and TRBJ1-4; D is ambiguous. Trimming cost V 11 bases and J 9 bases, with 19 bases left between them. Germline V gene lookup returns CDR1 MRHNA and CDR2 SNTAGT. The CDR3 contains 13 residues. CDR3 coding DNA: TGTGCCGAAATCGTGGGCGGGCGGCAAAAACTGTTTTTT. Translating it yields CAEIVGGRQKLFF.

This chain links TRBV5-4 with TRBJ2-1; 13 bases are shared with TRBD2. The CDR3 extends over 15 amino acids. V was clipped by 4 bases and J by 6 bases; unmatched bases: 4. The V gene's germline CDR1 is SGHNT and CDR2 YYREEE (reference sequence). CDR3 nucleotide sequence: TGTGCCAGCAGCCGAACTAGCGGGAGGGCCAATGAGCAGTTCTTC. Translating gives CASSRTSGRANEQFF.

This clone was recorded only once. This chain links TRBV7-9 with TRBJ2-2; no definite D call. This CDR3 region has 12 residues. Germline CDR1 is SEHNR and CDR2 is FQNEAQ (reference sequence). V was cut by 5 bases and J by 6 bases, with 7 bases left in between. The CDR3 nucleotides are TGTGCCAGCAGCAGAGAATCCGGGGAGCTGTTTTTT. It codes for CASSRESGELFF.

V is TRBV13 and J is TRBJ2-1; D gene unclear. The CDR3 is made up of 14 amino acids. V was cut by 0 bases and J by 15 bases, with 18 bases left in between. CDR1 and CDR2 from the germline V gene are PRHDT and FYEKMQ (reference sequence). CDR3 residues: CASSLGPPASLGFF. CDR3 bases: TGTGCCAGCAGCTTAGGCCCCCCGGCTAGTCTGGGGTTCTTC.

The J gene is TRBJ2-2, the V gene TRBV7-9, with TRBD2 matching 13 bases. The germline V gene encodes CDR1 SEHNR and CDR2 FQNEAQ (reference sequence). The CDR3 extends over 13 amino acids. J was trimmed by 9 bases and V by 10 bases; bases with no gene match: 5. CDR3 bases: TGTGCCACCGGACTAGCGGGAGCCTGGGAGCTGTTTTTT. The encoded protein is CATGLAGAWELFF.

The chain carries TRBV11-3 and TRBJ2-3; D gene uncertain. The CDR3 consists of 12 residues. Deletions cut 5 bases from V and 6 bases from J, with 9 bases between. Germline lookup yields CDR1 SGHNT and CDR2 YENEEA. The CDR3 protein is CASSAPGDTQYF. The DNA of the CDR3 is TGTGCCAGCAGCGCTCCTGGGGATACGCAGTATTTT.

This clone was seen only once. CDR3 sequence reads: CASSDGVAGVTDTQYF. DNA for the CDR3: TGTGCCAGCAGTGACGGAGTAGCGGGAGTCACAGATACGCAGTATTTT. V is TRBV6-4 and J is TRBJ2-3; 9 bases match TRBD2. Germline CDR1 reads MRHNA; CDR2 reads SNTAGT. Unmatched junction bases numbered 5, after V lost 2 bases and J lost 2 bases. The CDR3 runs to 16 residues.